The entry below gives a single T cell receptor (beta chain) sequence along with its context. Antigen unknown. One end of the junction does not line up with germline, which may come from a read error. Healthy individuals who donated bone marrow served as the donors. The data were taken from a study of cytomegalovirus exposure and HLA in healthy donors. Across the study: Tens of millions of unique TCRs, all from HLA-typed donors, were included in an early release of the data. Study conclusions and caveats: Roughly uniform depth of sequencing across donors was assumed in presence/absence analyses.

13 Jbeta primers and 60 Vbeta primers were used for the PCR. Source study methods: Around 9.9 million shared chains were among the roughly 80 million unique TCR beta chains that a later analysis counted. Only in-frame clones appear in the TCRdb table, and some are missing; sequencing was by immunoSEQ multiplex PCR. Clone size and the V and J calls come from that table; the DNA yielded D and trimming. The sample yields about 94,000 clones, about 68% seen once. The CDR3 spans 15 residues. Germline CDR1 SSHAT, CDR2 FNYEAQ (reference sequence). V usage is TRBV7-7 and J usage is TRBJ2-1; D is possibly TRBD2 (5 bases). The sequence was obtained from a man under 40 in good health and CMV-seropositive. Sequenced sample: PBMCs. CDR3 bases: TGTGCTAGCAGCTTAGGCTCCGGGGAGTACAATGAGCAGTTCTTC. It encodes CASSLGSGEYNEQFF.